This TCR beta chain came from a study of CD8+ T cells in alopecia areata (dated by TCRdb to 2016 to 2018). Regarding the study in general: The treated patients took part in an open-label pilot trial in which moderate-to-severe alopecia areata was treated with oral tofacitinib at 5 to 10 mg twice daily. To study T cell clonal expansion in alopecia areata, the researchers applied high-throughput TCRbeta sequencing to both the C3H/HeJ mouse model and human patients. Biopsies were taken from tofacitinib-treated patients at baseline and at 4 and 24 weeks of treatment, and a later scalp biopsy was taken in several of the tofacitinib-treated patients. RNA came from the PAXgene miRNA kit for fixed scalp, the miRNeasy kit for PBMCs, and the RNeasy kit for mouse skin. In treated patients, disease severity was measured using the SALT score, which gives the percentage of scalp surface area affected. Scalp clonality was compared among normal scalp (n=4), patchy alopecia areata scalp (n=8), and alopecia totalis/universalis scalp (n=8). In humans, TCRbeta sequencing was performed on scalp tissue and on sorted CD4+ and CD8+ peripheral blood T cells from healthy controls and from patients with patchy or totalis/universalis alopecia areata. immunoSEQ multiplex PCR using 35 Vbeta forward primers and 13 Jbeta reverse primers was used to amplify TCRbeta CDR3 regions. Tofacitinib was administered for 6 to 18 months, and 6 months of follow-up off drug were then conducted to assess delayed response and recurrence. Results and caveats for the whole study, not just this receptor: During tofacitinib treatment, many expanded lesional clones remained in scalp and blood, and this persistence may partly explain relapse after treatment is stopped. Shared TCR sequences between patients were less evident than in mice, which may be partly attributable to HLA diversity in the patient population. Scalp clonality and the number of expanded CD8+ clones among the top 100 scalp clones were significantly decreased by tofacitinib. Scalp TCR repertoire analysis is complicated because resident alphabeta T cells in normal human skin are also sequenced, whereas mouse skin is dominated by gammadelta T cells. Higher clonality and more expanded CD8+ clones were observed in lesional scalp than in normal scalp, particularly in alopecia totalis/universalis, a finding suggestive of antigenic drive. Because the treated cohort was small and included a single nonresponder, larger studies are needed to assess links between baseline CD8+ expansion and response.

Concerning this clone itself: Which antigen it targets is not known. It has no much larger one-base neighbor in the sample; base qualities were not kept.

Sample time point, as interpreted from the label and publication: 4 weeks on oral tofacitinib. The treatment or condition label, as the study defines it: oral pan-JAK inhibitor, 5-10 mg twice daily. From alopecia areata patients, peripheral blood was collected along with lesional scalp punch biopsies. After PBMCs were isolated by density centrifugation and stained for CD3, CD4 and CD8, a FACSAria was used to sort CD4+ and CD8+ T cells. Measured from the cysteine to the phenylalanine, the CDR3 is 15 residues long. Just the 45-base CDR3 DNA is kept, in frame starting at base 1. Looking up the germline V gene yields CDR1 SGDLS and CDR2 YYNGEE. V is pared back by 0 bases and J by 1 base, with 9 bases lying between the germline termini. Receptor libraries were prepared by the immunoSEQ multiplex PCR assay. To provide template for TCR sequencing, every sample had RNA extracted and reverse transcribed into cDNA. First-strand cDNA was synthesized with SuperScript III using a 2:1 mix of oligo-dT and random hexamers. A synthetic immune receptor repertoire was used to measure amplification bias, and any remaining bias was corrected computationally. As for the authors' bioinformatics: Raw reads were preprocessed to remove errors, and CDR3 was defined according to IMGT conventions as the region from the conserved cysteine to phenylalanine. Clonality was computed as 1 minus the Shannon entropy, with the entropy normalized by log2 of the number of productive unique TCRs. CD4 or CD8 identity of scalp clones was inferred by cross-referencing scalp TCRbeta sequences with sorted blood CD4 and CD8 repertoires. The source is immuneACCESS, and TCRdb retained only in-frame sequences with V and J called. Part of the clones is not carried over; for the studies checked, unresolved V genes explain less than half of this, and the remainder is unexplained. For V, J and clone size, that table is used; D and trimming come from the DNA. For this sample the table gives 130,000 to 150,000 clones, of which 65% to 90% were detected only once. The top ten clones comprise approximately 25% of the sample.

The sequencing used CD8+ T cells sorted from blood, collected at week 4, from a patient treated with tofacitinib. The chain uses TRBV9 and TRBJ2-3; D gene: possibly TRBD2, on 5 matching bases. The source is a human donor with alopecia areata. The nucleotides are TGTGCCAGCAGCGTAGGAGGGTACGGCACAGATACGCAGTATTTT. This codes for CASSVGGYGTDTQYF.